This is a list of T cell receptor beta chains from one sample in a study of blood T cell repertoires in COVID-19. The assay was immunoSEQ multiplex PCR, and TCRdb's table has in-frame clones only and misses some. The table shows under 200,000 clones, with approximately 85% occurring only once. The specimen sequenced was peripheral blood. All receptors derive from a woman aged 80 or over with acute or convalescent COVID-19. CDR3s include the opening cysteine and the closing phenylalanine or tryptophan. A D gene is named only where the DNA matches it firmly. Size is omitted from some rows. Given values are once, few, many or a class for expanded clones.

TRBD2,TRBJ2-1,TRBV11-2,16,.,CASRRPGLAGWDEQFF,TGTGCCAGCAGGCGACCGGGACTAGCGGGTTGGGATGAGCAGTTCTTC
.,TRBJ2-7,TRBV7-9,13,.,CASTLSGPYEQYF,TGTGCCAGCACCCTCTCGGGTCCTTACGAGCAGTACTTC
.,TRBJ1-2,TRBV4-2,15,once,CASSQGWEGDYGYTF,TGTGCCAGCAGCCAAGGATGGGAGGGGGACTATGGCTACACCTTC
TRBD1,TRBJ2-1,TRBV7-8,15,.,CASSFRGGGHNEQFF,TGTGCCAGCAGCTTCCGAGGGGGCGGGCACAATGAGCAGTTCTTC
.,TRBJ1-4,TRBV3-1/TRBV3-2,15,.,CASSQGPTLNSKLFF,TGTGCCAGCAGCCAAGGTCCGACTCTGAACTCAAAACTGTTTTTT
.,TRBJ2-7,TRBV23-1,15,.,CASSQSPLRGYEQYF,TGCGCCAGCAGTCAATCCCCCCTGCGAGGTTACGAGCAGTACTTC
TRBD1,TRBJ2-5,TRBV27,16,.,CASSLGQGASQETQYF,TGTGCCAGCAGTTTGGGGCAGGGGGCCTCCCAAGAGACCCAGTACTTC
.,TRBJ1-2,TRBV3-1/TRBV3-2,14,.,CASSHFAGNYGYTF,TGTGCCAGCAGCCATTTTGCAGGGAACTATGGCTACACCTTC
.,TRBJ1-3,TRBV24-1,13,.,CATSARSGNTIYF,TGTGCCACCAGTGCCCGGTCTGGAAACACCATATATTTT
TRBD1,TRBJ1-2,TRBV19,16,.,CASTRDSGYIGYGYTF,TGTGCCAGTACCAGGGACAGCGGTTATATTGGATACGGCTACACCTTC
.,TRBJ2-3,TRBV20-1,15,.,CSASLSSGRTDTQYF,TGCAGTGCTAGTCTAAGTAGCGGACGCACAGATACGCAGTATTTT
TRBD1,TRBJ1-2,TRBV13,16,.,CASSSHSGTGSYGYTF,TGTGCCAGCAGCTCCCATTCCGGGACAGGTAGCTATGGCTACACCTTC
.,TRBJ1-2,TRBV3-1/TRBV3-2,14,few,CASSPGLENYGYTF,TGTGCCAGCAGCCCGGGACTCGAAAACTATGGCTACACCTTC
.,TRBJ1-5,TRBV30,13,few,CAWSHRSNQPQHF,TGTGCCTGGAGCCATAGAAGCAATCAGCCCCAGCATTTT
.,TRBJ2-7,TRBV5-1,17,few,CASSLRAGQRVTYEQYF,TGCGCCAGCAGCTTGAGGGCCGGCCAGCGGGTAACCTACGAGCAGTACTTC
.,TRBJ1-1,TRBV23-1,12,.,CASRGGETEAFF,TGCGCCAGCAGGGGGGGGGAGACTGAAGCTTTCTTT
.,TRBJ1-2,TRBV5-6,14,.,CASISAWGVGGYTF,TGTGCCAGCATCAGCGCATGGGGCGTGGGAGGCTACACCTTC
TRBD1,TRBJ1-6,TRBV30,16,.,CAWGRQGIAYNSPLHF,TGTGCCTGGGGACGACAGGGCATTGCCTATAATTCACCCCTCCACTTT
.,TRBJ2-3,TRBV7-2,17,once,CASSPAWRVESTDTQYF,TGTGCCAGCAGTCCGGCCTGGAGAGTAGAAAGCACAGATACGCAGTATTTT
.,TRBJ1-2,TRBV7-9,16,.,CASSLDVDSRFYGYTF,TGTGCCAGCAGCTTAGACGTCGATTCTAGGTTCTATGGCTACACCTTC
TRBD1,TRBJ1-2,TRBV7-2,17,.,CASSLADRGASNYGYTF,TGTGCCAGCAGCTTAGCGGACAGGGGTGCGAGTAACTATGGCTACACCTTC
.,TRBJ1-2,TRBV30,13,.,CAWTTGSNYGYTF,TGTGCCTGGACTACAGGATCTAACTATGGCTACACCTTC
TRBD2,TRBJ2-7,TRBV4-3,15,.,CASSQEGTSPYEQYF,TGCGCCAGCAGCCAAGAAGGGACTAGCCCCTACGAGCAGTACTTC
TRBD1,TRBJ2-2,TRBV19,14,.,CASSVGTGPGELFF,TGTGCCAGTAGTGTCGGGACAGGGCCCGGGGAGCTGTTTTTT
.,TRBJ2-5,TRBV7-9,14,.,CASSPGLGGETQYF,TGTGCCAGCAGCCCGGGTCTAGGGGGAGAGACCCAGTACTTC
TRBD1,TRBJ2-7,TRBV9,18,.,CASNLTRGQGAQEGEQYF,TGTGCCAGCAACCTTACCCGAGGACAGGGGGCGCAGGAGGGAGAGCAGTACTTC
TRBD2,TRBJ2-1,TRBV19,15,.,CASSIGGAENNEQFF,TGTGCCAGTAGTATCGGGGGGGCAGAAAACAATGAGCAGTTCTTC
TRBD2,TRBJ2-2,TRBV4-1,17,few,CASSQAPGTKVTGELFF,TGCGCCAGCAGCCAGGCACCCGGGACTAAAGTCACCGGGGAGCTGTTTTTT
.,TRBJ1-2,TRBV9,13,.,CASSPGQGNGYTF,TGTGCCAGCAGCCCCGGCCAGGGGAATGGCTACACCTTC
TRBD1,TRBJ1-1,TRBV29-1,14,.,CSVVSTGVSAEAFF,TGCAGCGTTGTGAGTACAGGGGTGTCCGCTGAAGCTTTCTTT
.,TRBJ2-2,TRBV3-1/TRBV3-2,13,.,CASSLRGTGELFF,TGTGCCAGCAGCCTAAGGGGAACCGGGGAGCTGTTTTTT
TRBD2,TRBJ2-3,TRBV20-1,17,.,CSASMGNSGGRGDTQYF,TGCAGTGCTAGTATGGGAAATAGCGGGGGGCGGGGAGATACGCAGTATTTT
.,TRBJ1-2,TRBV6-2/TRBV6-3,16,once,CASSRDNPTFNYGYTF,TGTGCCAGCAGCCGGGACAACCCAACTTTTAACTATGGCTACACCTTC
.,TRBJ2-3,TRBV9,16,.,CASSVEFLAKFDTQYF,TGTGCCAGCAGCGTAGAGTTCCTAGCTAAATTTGATACGCAGTATTTT